These 25 T cell receptor beta chains came from one sample sequenced in a study of blood T cell repertoires in COVID-19. TCRdb keeps only in-frame clones here, not all; method: immunoSEQ multiplex PCR. The data contain under 300,000 clones, approximately 90% of them singletons. What was sequenced was peripheral blood. These receptors originate from a woman between 40 and 50 years old who had recovered from COVID-19.

CDR3 amino acids: CASSYNRSAGYGYTF. For the CDR3, the DNA is TGCGCCAGCAGCTACAACCGATCAGCGGGCTATGGCTACACCTTC. The chain is built from TRBV5-1 and TRBJ1-2; the D is unclear. Germline CDR1 and CDR2: SGHRS and YFSETQ. The CDR3 has 15 amino acids. V lost 3 bases to trimming and J lost 4 bases, with 16 bases between them.

This clone has a single count. The gene calls are TRBV9 and TRBJ2-7; 12 positions match TRBD2. Germline V lookup: CDR1 SGDLS, CDR2 YYNGEE. V gave up 3 bases and J gave up 5 bases; unmatched junction bases: 6. The CDR3 sequence is 15 residues long. The CDR3, as DNA: TGTGCCAGCAGCGCAACTAGCGGGAGGTTCCACGAGCAGTACTTC. Amino acid sequence: CASSATSGRFHEQYF.

The genes are TRBV4-2 and TRBJ2-1; the match to TRBD2 covers 8 bases. From germline, CDR1 is LGHNA and CDR2 YNFKEQ. The J segment lost 1 base and the V segment lost 0 bases, leaving 14 bases of the junction unmatched. This CDR3 is 20 amino acids long. As DNA, the CDR3 is TGTGCCAGCAGCCAAGATAAGGGCCCCAGCGCGGGAGGATCCTACAATGAGCAGTTCTTC. Its protein product is CASSQDKGPSAGGSYNEQFF.

This chain joins TRBV7-2 and TRBJ1-1, with TRBD1 matching 8 bases. Trimming removed 4 bases from V and 3 bases from J; junction bases left unmatched: 4. The V gene's germline CDR1 is SGHTA and CDR2 FQGNSA. The CDR3 is 14 residues long. For the CDR3, the DNA is TGTGCCAGCAGCTACCAGACAGGGGACACTGAAGCTTTCTTT. This encodes CASSYQTGDTEAFF.

The chain combines TRBV7-7 with TRBJ1-4, with 8 bases lining up with TRBD1. Germline V CDR1 and CDR2: SSHAT, FNYEAQ (reference sequence). V lost 5 bases to trimming and J lost 5 bases; unmatched junction nucleotides: 7. CDR3 size: 15 residues. The CDR3, as DNA: TGTGCCAGCAGCCCCCGGGACAGGTGGAATGAAAAACTGTTTTTT. This translates into CASSPRDRWNEKLFF. Variable domain in full (rest from reference TRBV7-7 and TRBJ1-4): GAGVSQSPRYKVTKRGQDVTLRCDPISSHATLYWYQQALGQGPEFLTYFNYEAQPDKSGLPSDRFSAERPEGSISTLTIQRTEQRDSAMYRCASSPRDRWNEKLFFGSGTQLSVL.

Worth noting for this clone: Other DNA sequences of this sample code for an identical CDR3. The chain combines TRBV3-1 (or the pseudogene TRBV3-2) with TRBJ2-5; TRBD2 might be the D (6 bases). Deletions cut 1 base from V and 7 bases from J, with 10 bases between. This CDR3 comprises 13 residues. Germline V lookup: CDR1 LGHDT, CDR2 YNNKEL (reference sequence). CDR3 in amino acids: CASSQGAGGTQYF. DNA for the CDR3: TGTGCCAGCAGCCAAGGGGCCGGGGGGACCCAGTACTTC.

The J gene is TRBJ2-5, the V gene TRBV5-4, with TRBD2 identical over 11 bases. This CDR3 has 15 amino acids. The germline gives CDR1 SGHNT, CDR2 YYREEE (reference sequence). V shed 4 bases, J shed 2 bases, and the junction held 4 bases outside the gene matches. The CDR3 DNA is TGTGCCAGCAGCCTGGGACTAGCGGAACAAGAGACCCAGTACTTC. This translates into CASSLGLAEQETQYF.

The chain carries TRBV18 and TRBJ2-1; D remains unclear. Germline V lookup: CDR1 KGHSH, CDR2 LQKENI. V lost 3 bases, J lost 10 bases, and 13 bases lay in between. The CDR3 extends over 13 amino acids. The CDR3 region is CASSPGPGREQFF. The CDR3 nucleotides are TGTGCCAGCTCACCCGGTCCGGGTCGGGAGCAGTTCTTC.

The chain couples TRBV5-4 to TRBJ2-5; 7 bases agree with TRBD2. The CDR3 length is 16 residues. CDR1 SGHNT and CDR2 YYREEE come from the germline V gene (reference sequence). With V trimmed by 3 bases and J by 2 bases, 10 bases remained unmatched. The CDR3 spells CASSSPAGGGQETQYF. In DNA form, the CDR3 reads TGTGCCAGCAGCTCCCCGGCAGGCGGGGGACAAGAGACCCAGTACTTC. Full variable domain (remainder filled in from reference TRBV5-4 and TRBJ2-5): ETGVTQSPTHLIKTRGQQVTLRCSSQSGHNTVSWYQQALGQGPQFIFQYYREEENGRGNFPPRFSGLQFPNYSSELNVNALELDDSALYLCASSSPAGGGQETQYFGPGTRLLVL.

This clone was counted once. The gene calls are TRBV10-2 and TRBJ2-1; TRBD2 aligns across 9 bases. Trimming took 7 bases from V and 11 from J; bases not matched to a gene: 9. This CDR3 contains 13 residues. In germline, CDR1 is WSHSY, CDR2 SAAADI. The chain's CDR3 is CASMGTSSGKQFF. The DNA of the CDR3 is TGCGCCAGCATGGGGACTAGCTCGGGTAAGCAGTTCTTC.

The J gene is TRBJ2-5, the V gene TRBV3-1 (or the pseudogene TRBV3-2); 9 bases match TRBD2. V trimming: 1 base; J trimming: 2 bases; junction bases outside the gene matches: 11. The CDR3 is made up of 18 amino acids. The V gene's germline CDR1 is LGHDT and CDR2 YNNKEL (reference sequence). The CDR3 sequence is CASSQVMGLATSQETQYF. The CDR3 DNA follows: TGTGCCAGCAGCCAAGTTATGGGACTAGCAACATCTCAAGAGACCCAGTACTTC.

The chain joins TRBV29-1 to TRBJ2-2, with TRBD1 matching 7 bases. The germline CDR1 and CDR2 sequences are SQVTM and ANQGSEA. The V segment lost 7 bases and the J segment 1 base; nucleotides outside the gene matches: 6. The CDR3 has 14 amino acids. The CDR3 DNA reads TGCAGCGCTAGAGGACAGGTGAACACCGGGGAGCTGTTTTTT. Protein product: CSARGQVNTGELFF.

CDR3 nucleotides: TGTGCCTGGAGTGGAGACAACAATGAAAAACTGTTTTTT. This gives the protein CAWSGDNNEKLFF. The chain employs TRBV30 and TRBJ1-4; D remains ambiguous. This CDR3 has 13 residues. With 1 base removed from V and 5 bases from J, the gap between germline ends came to 8 bases. The germline gives CDR1 GTSNPN, CDR2 SVGIG (reference sequence).

The chain carries TRBV6-5 and TRBJ2-2; a weak D match, TRBD2 (6 bases). The V and J ends lost 5 bases and 8 bases respectively, with 12 bases between them. The germline CDR1 and CDR2 sequences are MNHEY and SVGAGI. The CDR3 consists of 13 residues. As DNA, the CDR3 is TGTGCCAGCAGTCCCCACCTAGCGGGGGAGCTGTTTTTT. Residues: CASSPHLAGELFF.

DNA of the CDR3: TGTGCCAGCAGTCGCCTCCCCACAGCTACCTACAATGAGCAGTTCTTC. It codes for CASSRLPTATYNEQFF. The rearrangement uses TRBV28 and TRBJ2-1, with D unclear. The CDR3 loop spans 16 amino acids. Between the trimmed V and J ends, which lost 5 bases and 2 bases, there was a span of 16 bases. Germline assignment: CDR1 MDHEN and CDR2 SYDVKM. The entire variable domain, with the rest obtained from reference TRBV28 and TRBJ2-1, is as follows: DVKVTQSSRYLVKRTGEKVFLECVQDMDHENMFWYRQDPGLGLRLIYFSYDVKMKEKGDIPEGYSVSREKKERFSLILESASTNQTSMYLCASSRLPTATYNEQFFGPGTRLTVL.

The chain carries TRBV5-1 and TRBJ2-1; 7 nucleotides match TRBD2. CDR3 size: 15 residues. Germline V gene sequence: CDR1 SGHRS, CDR2 YFSETQ. J was trimmed by 8 bases and V by 4 bases; bases with no gene match: 12. CDR3 bases: TGCGCCAGCAGCCCGAGGAGCGGGATGGACGATGAGCAGTTCTTC. As protein: CASSPRSGMDDEQFF.

The chain recombines TRBV19 with TRBJ1-1, with D possibly being TRBD1 (6 bases). V was shortened by 6 bases and J by 11 bases, with 10 bases between the two germline ends. CDR1 LNHDA and CDR2 SQIVND come from the germline V gene (reference sequence). The CDR3 is 10 amino acids. CDR3 nucleotide sequence: TGTGCCAGTAGAGACAGGAGGGCTTTCTTT. Encoded protein: CASRDRRAFF.

This clone was detected once. The gene calls are TRBV5-1 and TRBJ2-1; 8 nucleotides agree with TRBD1. With V trimmed by 3 bases and J by 2 bases, 1 base remained unmatched. The CDR3 has 14 amino acids. CDR1 is SGHRS, CDR2 YFSETQ, per germline. CDR3 sequence (DNA): TGCGCCAGCAGCTCCAGGGGGCCCTACAATGAGCAGTTCTTC. Translating gives CASSSRGPYNEQFF.

The gene calls are TRBV19 and TRBJ1-5; D is unresolved. V lost 5 bases to trimming and J lost 0 bases, with 14 bases between them. The CDR3 runs 16 residues. CDR1 and CDR2 from the germline V gene are LNHDA and SQIVND (reference sequence). The CDR3 protein is CASSFDYPYSNQPQHF. As DNA, the CDR3 is TGTGCCAGTAGTTTTGACTATCCCTATAGCAATCAGCCCCAGCATTTT.

This chain joins TRBV21-1 and TRBJ2-7; TRBD1 is the table's D call, not checked against the DNA. TRBV21-1 is shown as a pseudogene. The CDR3 runs to 22 residues. Here the CDR3 DNA reads TGTGCCAGCAGCAAAGTCGGAGGACAGGGGAACAGGGTATGTCTAGTGTACTACGAGCAGTACGTC. Its translation: CASSKVGGQGNRVCLVYYEQYV.

CDR3: CASSHGLAGAYEQYV. DNA for the CDR3: TGTGCCAGCAGCCACGGGCTAGCGGGAGCCTACGAGCAGTACGTC. V gene TRBV6-2 or TRBV6-3 combines with J gene TRBJ2-7; 10 bases are a match to TRBD2. From germline, CDR1 is MNHEY and CDR2 SVGEGT. Germline trimming cut 6 bases from V and 2 bases from J; bases unmatched to any gene: 7. CDR3 length: 15 amino acids.

J is TRBJ1-4 and V is TRBV2; a possible D gene is TRBD1 (6 bases). This CDR3 has 11 residues. V lost 5 bases and J lost 14, with 12 bases in between. The germline CDR1 and CDR2 sequences are SNHLY and FYNNEI. CDR3 bases: TGTGCCAGCAGTTTACGACAGGTCCTGTTTTTT. Its protein is CASSLRQVLFF.

CDR3 bases: TGTGCCAGCACCCAGGGGGGTGAAGCTTTCTTT. Amino acids: CASTQGGEAFF. This rearrangement joins TRBV25-1 to TRBJ1-1; 7 bases align to TRBD1. V dropped 7 bases and J dropped 7; count of bases not matched to a gene: 3. This CDR3 region has 11 residues. In germline, CDR1 is MGHDK, CDR2 SYGVNS. Full variable domain (outside the CDR3, taken from reference TRBV25-1 and TRBJ1-1): EADIYQTPRYLVIGTGKKITLECSQTMGHDKMYWYQQDPGMELHLIHYSYGVNSTEKGDLSSESTVSRIRTEHFPLTLESARPSHTSQYLCASTQGGEAFFGQGTRLTVV.

The chain recombines TRBV10-3 with TRBJ1-1; no definite D call. The CDR3 is 13 amino acids. V lost 3 bases, J lost 5 bases, and 10 bases lay in between. Per germline, CDR1 ENHRY and CDR2 SYGVKD. Here the CDR3 DNA reads TGTGCCATCAGTGAAACGGGAAGGACTGAAGCTTTCTTT. Translating it yields CAISETGRTEAFF.

This sequence joins TRBV10-3 and TRBJ1-5; D is possibly TRBD1 (5 bases). The V gene lost 4 bases and the J gene lost 4 bases, with 14 bases spanning the gap. Looked up from germline, CDR1 is ENHRY and CDR2 is SYGVKD. The CDR3 extends over 15 amino acids. Written as DNA, the CDR3 is TGTGCCATCAGTGTTGGGCCAGGGCGAAATCAGCCCCAGCATTTT. Translation: CAISVGPGRNQPQHF.